This is a list of T cell receptor beta chains from one sample in a study of post-analysis software for immune sequencing data. Each CDR3 protein is one row after TCRdb ran MiXCR on the PCR reads. The profile shows 800,000 to 950,000 distinct CDR3 sequences, about 53% of them singletons. The material sequenced was blood. These receptors all come from a girl aged 5-17 years with multiple sclerosis. Each CDR3 is given with its conserved first and last residue. Fields, in order: clone size, D gene, V gene, J gene, CDR3 DNA, CDR3 protein. D genes are given only for firm matches. Only part of the rows carry a size: once, few, many, or a class if the clone is expanded.

>.|.|TRBV5-1|TRBJ2-1
TGCGCCAGCAGCTTGTCACTAGCCGAGGGGGATGAGCAGTTCTTC
CASSLSLAEGDEQFF
>.|TRBD2|TRBV20-1|TRBJ2-5
TGCAGTGCCACGGGACTAGCGGGGGAAACTCAAGAGACCCAGTACTTC
CSATGLAGETQETQYF
>.|TRBD2|TRBV13|TRBJ2-7
TGTGCCACCGGGACTAGCAGCCCCTACGAGCAGTACTTC
CATGTSSPYEQYF
>.|.|TRBV20-1|TRBJ1-2
TGCAGTGCTAGTGAGGGCGGATCCTATGGCTACACCTTC
CSASEGGSYGYTF
>.|TRBD2|TRBV7-6|TRBJ2-3
TGTGCCAGCAGCTTAGGGGGCGGGAGTGGCACAGATACGCAGTATTTT
CASSLGGGSGTDTQYF
>few|.|TRBV11-2|TRBJ1-2
TGTGCCAGCAGCTCCGGGACGCCCGGCGGCTACACCTTC
CASSSGTPGGYTF
>once|.|TRBV12-5|TRBJ2-1
TGTGCTAGTGTTTCGGAGGGCTTCGTGAATGAGCAGTTCTTC
CASVSEGFVNEQFF
>.|TRBD2|TRBV7-6|TRBJ2-1
TGTGCCAGCAGCTTAGGCGGGACTAGCGGGAGTGTGGGTGAGCAGTTCTTC
CASSLGGTSGSVGEQFF
>.|.|TRBV29-1|TRBJ2-3
TGCAGCGAACAATCAGATACGCAGTATTTT
CSEQSDTQYF
>.|TRBD2|TRBV20-1|TRBJ2-5
TGCAGTGCTCGTCTCGGGACTAGGAGAGAGACCCAGTACTTC
CSARLGTRRETQYF
>few|.|TRBV12-3/TRBV12-4|TRBJ2-1
TGTGCCAGCAGACCGACAGGTTACAATGAGCAGTTCTTC
CASRPTGYNEQFF